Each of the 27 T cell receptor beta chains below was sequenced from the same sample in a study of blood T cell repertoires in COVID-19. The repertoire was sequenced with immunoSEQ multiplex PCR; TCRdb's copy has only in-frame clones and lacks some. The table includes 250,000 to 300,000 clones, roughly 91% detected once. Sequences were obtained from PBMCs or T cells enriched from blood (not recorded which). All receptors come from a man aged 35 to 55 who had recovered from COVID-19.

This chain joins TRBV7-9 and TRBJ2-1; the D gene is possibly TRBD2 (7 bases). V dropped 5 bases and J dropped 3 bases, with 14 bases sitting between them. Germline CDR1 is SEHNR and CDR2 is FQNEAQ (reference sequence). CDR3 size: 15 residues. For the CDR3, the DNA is TGTGCCAGCAGCGACACAGGGACTATCTACAATGAGCAGTTCTTC. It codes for CASSDTGTIYNEQFF.

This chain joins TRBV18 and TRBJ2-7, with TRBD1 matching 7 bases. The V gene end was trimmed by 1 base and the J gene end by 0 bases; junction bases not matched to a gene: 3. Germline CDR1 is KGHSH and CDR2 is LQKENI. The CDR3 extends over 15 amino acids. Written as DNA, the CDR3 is TGTGCCAGCTCACCACAGGGGGCCGGCTCCTACGAGCAGTACTTC. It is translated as CASSPQGAGSYEQYF.

The CDR3 DNA is TGTGCCTGGTCGGGACAGGGGCACCACGTGTGGGGCTACACCTTC. Amino acids: CAWSGQGHHVWGYTF. The gene calls are TRBV30 and TRBJ1-2, with 10 bases lining up with TRBD1. Germline trimming cut 5 bases from V and 8 bases from J; bases unmatched to any gene: 14. The CDR3 has 15 residues. CDR1 is GTSNPN and CDR2 is SVGIG in the germline V gene (reference sequence).

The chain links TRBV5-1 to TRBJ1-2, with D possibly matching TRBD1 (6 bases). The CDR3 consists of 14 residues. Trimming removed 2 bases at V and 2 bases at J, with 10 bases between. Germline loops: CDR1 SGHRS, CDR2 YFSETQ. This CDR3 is CASSLGRGNYGYTF. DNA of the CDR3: TGCGCCAGCAGCTTAGGTAGGGGGAACTATGGCTACACCTTC.

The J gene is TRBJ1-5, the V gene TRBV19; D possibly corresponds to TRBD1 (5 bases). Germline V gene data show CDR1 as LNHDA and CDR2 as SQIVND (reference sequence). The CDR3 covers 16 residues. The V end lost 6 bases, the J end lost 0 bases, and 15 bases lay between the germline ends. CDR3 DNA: TGTGCCAGTAGCTATATTTGGGGCAGTAGCAATCAGCCCCAGCATTTT. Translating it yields CASSYIWGSSNQPQHF.

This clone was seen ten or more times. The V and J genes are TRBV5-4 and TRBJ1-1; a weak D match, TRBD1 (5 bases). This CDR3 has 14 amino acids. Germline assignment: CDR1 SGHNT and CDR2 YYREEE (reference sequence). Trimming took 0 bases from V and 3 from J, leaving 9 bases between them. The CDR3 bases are TGTGCCAGCAGCTTGGATGCAGGGCACACTGAAGCTTTCTTT. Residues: CASSLDAGHTEAFF.

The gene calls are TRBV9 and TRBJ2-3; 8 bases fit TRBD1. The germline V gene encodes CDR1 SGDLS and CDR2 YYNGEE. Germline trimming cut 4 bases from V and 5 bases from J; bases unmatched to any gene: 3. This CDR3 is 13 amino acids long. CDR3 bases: TGTGCCAGCAGCCTAGACAGGGGAGATACGCAGTATTTT. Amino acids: CASSLDRGDTQYF.

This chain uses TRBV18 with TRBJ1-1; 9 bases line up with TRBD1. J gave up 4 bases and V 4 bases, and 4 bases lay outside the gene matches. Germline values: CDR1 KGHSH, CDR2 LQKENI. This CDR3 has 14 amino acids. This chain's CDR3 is CASSRQTGGTEAFF. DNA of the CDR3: TGTGCCAGCTCACGACAGACAGGGGGCACTGAAGCTTTCTTT.

Here the CDR3 DNA reads TGTGCCAGTAATCCCCCAGGGGGGTACTCTAATGAAAAACTGTTTTTT. Its protein is CASNPPGGYSNEKLFF. The gene calls are TRBV19 and TRBJ1-4; 7 bases fit TRBD1. V gave up 7 bases and J gave up 3 bases; unmatched junction bases: 11. This CDR3 comprises 16 residues. Germline lookup yields CDR1 LNHDA and CDR2 SQIVND (reference sequence).

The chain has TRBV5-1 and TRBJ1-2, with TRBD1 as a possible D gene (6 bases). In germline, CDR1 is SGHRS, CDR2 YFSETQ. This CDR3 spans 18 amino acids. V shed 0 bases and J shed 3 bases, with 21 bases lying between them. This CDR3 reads CASSLGPPGGAAYYGYTF. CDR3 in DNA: TGCGCCAGCAGCTTGGGCCCACCGGGGGGGGCTGCGTACTATGGCTACACCTTC.

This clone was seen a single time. The CDR3 protein is CASSPSGTDYEQYF. The CDR3, as DNA: TGCGCCAGCAGTCCATCCGGGACAGACTACGAGCAGTACTTC. This sequence joins TRBV5-1 and TRBJ2-7; 7 nucleotides match TRBD1. The CDR3 loop spans 14 amino acids. Germline CDR1 SGHRS, CDR2 YFSETQ. V was pared by 5 bases and J by 3 bases, with 8 bases of the junction left unmatched.

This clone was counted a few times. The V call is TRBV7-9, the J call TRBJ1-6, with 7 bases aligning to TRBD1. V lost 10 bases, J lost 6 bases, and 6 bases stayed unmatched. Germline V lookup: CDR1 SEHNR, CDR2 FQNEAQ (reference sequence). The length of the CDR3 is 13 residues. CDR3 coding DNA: TGTGCCAATTCGACAGGGTCTAATTCACCCCTCCACTTT. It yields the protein CANSTGSNSPLHF.

CDR3 DNA sequence: TGTGCCAGCAGCTTAGCCGTTAACAGGGTTCGAGAGGGCTACACCTTC. The encoded protein is CASSLAVNRVREGYTF. The chain has TRBV7-9 and TRBJ1-2; tentative D call: TRBD1 (6 bases). Germline loops: CDR1 SEHNR, CDR2 FQNEAQ (reference sequence). V was cut by 0 bases and J by 8 bases, with 19 bases left in between. The CDR3 sequence is 16 residues long.

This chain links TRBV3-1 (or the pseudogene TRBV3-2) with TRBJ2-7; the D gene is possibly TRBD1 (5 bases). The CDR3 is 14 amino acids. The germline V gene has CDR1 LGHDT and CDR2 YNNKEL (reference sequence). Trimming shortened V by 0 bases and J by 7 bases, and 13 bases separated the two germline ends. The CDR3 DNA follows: TGTGCCAGCAGCCAAGACTCCGCCTCAGGGGAGCAGTACTTC. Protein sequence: CASSQDSASGEQYF.

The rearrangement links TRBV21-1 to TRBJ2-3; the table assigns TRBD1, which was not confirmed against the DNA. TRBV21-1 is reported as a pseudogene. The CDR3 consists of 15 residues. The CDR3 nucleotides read TGTGCCAGCAGCAAATCCCTCAGGGGGCTAAATACGCAGTATTTT. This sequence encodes CASSKSLRGLNTQYF.

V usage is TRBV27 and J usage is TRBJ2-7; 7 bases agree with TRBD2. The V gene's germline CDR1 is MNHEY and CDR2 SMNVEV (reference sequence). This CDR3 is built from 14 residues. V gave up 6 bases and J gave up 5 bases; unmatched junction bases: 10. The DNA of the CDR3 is TGTGCCAGCAGGGGGTGGGAGGGGTTCAACGAGCAGTACTTC. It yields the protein CASRGWEGFNEQYF.

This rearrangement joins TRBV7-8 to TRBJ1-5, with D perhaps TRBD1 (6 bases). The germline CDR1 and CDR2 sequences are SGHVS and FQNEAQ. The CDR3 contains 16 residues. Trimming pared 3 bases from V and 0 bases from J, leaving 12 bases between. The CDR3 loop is CASSFSDSYSNQPQHF. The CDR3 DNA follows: TGTGCCAGCAGCTTTTCGGACAGTTATAGCAATCAGCCCCAGCATTTT.

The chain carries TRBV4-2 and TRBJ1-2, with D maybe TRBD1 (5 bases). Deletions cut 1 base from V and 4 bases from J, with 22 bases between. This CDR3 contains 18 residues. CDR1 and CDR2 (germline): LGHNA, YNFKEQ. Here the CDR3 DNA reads TGTGCCAGCAGCCAAGCGGGGGGAAACTTCGCCCCAACCTATGGCTACACCTTC. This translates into CASSQAGGNFAPTYGYTF.

The CDR3 reads CASSLEPSPGNTIYF. DNA of the CDR3: TGCGCCAGCAGCTTGGAGCCCTCTCCGGGAAACACCATATATTTT. The chain has TRBV5-1 and TRBJ1-3; the D is unclear. The CDR3 sequence is 15 residues long. Germline-derived CDR1 and CDR2 are SGHRS and YFSETQ. V shed 0 bases and J shed 4 bases, with 11 bases lying between them.

CDR3 amino acids: CASSDSWQGAIEQYF. The CDR3 nucleotides read TGTGCCAGCAGCGATAGTTGGCAGGGGGCAATCGAGCAGTACTTC. The rearrangement joins TRBV7-8 to TRBJ2-7; 8 bases map to TRBD1. This CDR3 is 15 amino acids long. Per the germline V gene, CDR1 is SGHVS and CDR2 is FQNEAQ. The V gene end was trimmed by 5 bases and the J gene end by 6 bases; junction bases not matched to a gene: 12.

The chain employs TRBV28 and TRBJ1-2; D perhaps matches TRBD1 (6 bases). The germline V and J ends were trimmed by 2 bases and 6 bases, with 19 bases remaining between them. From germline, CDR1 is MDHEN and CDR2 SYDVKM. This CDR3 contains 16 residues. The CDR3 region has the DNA TGTGCCAGCAGTTTAAGGTTTTCGAACAGGGTAGATGGCTACACCTTC. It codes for CASSLRFSNRVDGYTF.

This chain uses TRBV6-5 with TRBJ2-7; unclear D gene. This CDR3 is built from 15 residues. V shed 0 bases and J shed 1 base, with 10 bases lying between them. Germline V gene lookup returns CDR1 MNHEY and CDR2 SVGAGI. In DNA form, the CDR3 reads TGTGCCAGCAGTTACTCTACAGTTAGGTCCTACGAGCAGTACTTC. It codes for CASSYSTVRSYEQYF.

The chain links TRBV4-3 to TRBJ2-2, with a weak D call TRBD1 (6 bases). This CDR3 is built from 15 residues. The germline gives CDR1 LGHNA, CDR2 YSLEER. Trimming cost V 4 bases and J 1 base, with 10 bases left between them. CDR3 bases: TGCGCCAGCAGCCGGGTCAGGGGGAACACCGGGGAGCTGTTTTTT. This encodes CASSRVRGNTGELFF.

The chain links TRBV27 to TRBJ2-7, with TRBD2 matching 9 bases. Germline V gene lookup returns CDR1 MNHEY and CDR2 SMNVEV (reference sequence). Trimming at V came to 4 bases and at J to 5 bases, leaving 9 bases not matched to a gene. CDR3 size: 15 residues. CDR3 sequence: CASSWRAGGLDEQYF. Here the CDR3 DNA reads TGTGCCAGCAGTTGGAGGGCGGGAGGGCTCGACGAGCAGTACTTC.

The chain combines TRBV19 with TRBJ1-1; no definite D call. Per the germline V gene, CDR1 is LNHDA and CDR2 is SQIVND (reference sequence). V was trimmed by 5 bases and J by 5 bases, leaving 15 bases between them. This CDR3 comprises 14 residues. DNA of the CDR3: TGTGCCAGTAGTTCGGGCCGCCGGGGAACTGAAGCTTTCTTT. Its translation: CASSSGRRGTEAFF.

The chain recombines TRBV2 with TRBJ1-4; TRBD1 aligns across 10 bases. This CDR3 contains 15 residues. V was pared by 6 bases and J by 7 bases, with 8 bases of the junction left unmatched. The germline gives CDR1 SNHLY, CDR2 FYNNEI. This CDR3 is CASRFGTGASEKLFF. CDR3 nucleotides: TGTGCCAGCAGATTTGGGACAGGGGCGAGTGAAAAACTGTTTTTT.

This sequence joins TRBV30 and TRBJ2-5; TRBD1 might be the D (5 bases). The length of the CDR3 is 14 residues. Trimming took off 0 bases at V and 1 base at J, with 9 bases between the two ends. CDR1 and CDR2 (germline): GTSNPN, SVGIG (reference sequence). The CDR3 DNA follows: TGTGCCTGGAGTGTATCAGGGTCCCAAGAGACCCAGTACTTC. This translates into CAWSVSGSQETQYF. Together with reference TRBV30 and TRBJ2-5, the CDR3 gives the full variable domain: SQTIHQWPATLVQPVGSPLSLECTVEGTSNPNLYWYRQAAGRGLQLLFYSVGIGQISSEVPQNLSASRPQDRQFILSSKKLLLSDSGFYLCAWSVSGSQETQYFGPGTRLLVL.